Below are 30 T cell receptor beta chains sequenced from a single sample in a study of cytomegalovirus exposure and HLA in healthy donors. Vbeta (60) and Jbeta (13) primers were used in the PCR. TCRdb's table, derived via immunoSEQ multiplex PCR, lists solely in-frame clones and lacks some. Seen here are approximately 150,000 clones, approximately 81% observed once, and the top ten hold roughly 1%. The sample taken for sequencing was PBMCs. Every receptor here comes from a young man in good health and CMV-seronegative.

The rearrangement uses TRBV5-1 and TRBJ2-7, with 12 bases that match TRBD1. CDR3 length equals 15 residues. Germline V gene sequence: CDR1 SGHRS, CDR2 YFSETQ. The junction had 5 bases not matched to a gene; V was cut back by 0 bases and J by 7 bases. In DNA form, the CDR3 reads TGCGCCAGCAGCTTGGGGGGACAGGGGGCAGGGGAGCAGTACTTC. This codes for CASSLGGQGAGEQYF.

The chain employs TRBV4-2 and TRBJ2-7, with 10 bases identical to TRBD2. Trimming removed 0 bases from V and 3 bases from J; junction bases left unmatched: 5. CDR1 LGHNA and CDR2 YNFKEQ come from the germline V gene. The CDR3 totals 16 residues. Here the CDR3 DNA reads TGTGCCAGCAGCCAAGAAAATCCTAGCGGGGGCTACGAGCAGTACTTC. Its translation: CASSQENPSGGYEQYF.

The chain joins TRBV11-3 to TRBJ2-7, with D hard to call. There are 15 residues in the CDR3. The V gene's germline CDR1 is SGHNT and CDR2 YENEEA. V was shortened by 3 bases and J by 2 bases, with 14 bases between the two germline ends. CDR3 residues: CASSFRLADPYEQYF. The CDR3 DNA reads as TGTGCCAGCAGCTTCCGTCTCGCGGATCCCTACGAGCAGTACTTC.

The chain combines TRBV29-1 with TRBJ2-7, with a weak D call TRBD2 (6 bases). Deletions cut 4 bases from V and 6 bases from J, with 16 bases between. CDR1 is SQVTM, CDR2 ANQGSEA, per germline. The CDR3 extends over 13 amino acids. The CDR3 reads CSVGFRGSSEQYF. The CDR3 DNA sequence: TGCAGCGTTGGATTTCGGGGGTCTAGCGAGCAGTACTTC.

This sequence joins TRBV5-4 and TRBJ2-1; 9 nucleotides align to TRBD2. CDR1 SGHNT and CDR2 YYREEE come from the germline V gene (reference sequence). There are 15 residues in the CDR3. J gave up 9 bases and V 0 bases, and 7 bases lay outside the gene matches. CDR3 sequence reads: CASSLAGREGGEQFF. Here the CDR3 DNA reads TGTGCCAGCAGCTTGGCCGGGCGGGAGGGCGGTGAGCAGTTCTTC.

This clone was seen more than once but under ten times. This chain joins TRBV5-1 and TRBJ2-7; 14 bases fit TRBD2. CDR1 and CDR2 (germline): SGHRS, YFSETQ. J was trimmed by 5 bases and V by 6 bases; bases with no gene match: 13. The CDR3 length is 17 residues. The CDR3 bases are TGCGCCAGCAACGGTCGAGGGACTAGCGGGAGTTTTGACGAGCAGTACTTC. As protein: CASNGRGTSGSFDEQYF.

This chain connects TRBV27 to TRBJ2-1; D is unclear. V gave up 0 bases and J gave up 3 bases, with 12 bases separating them. Germline CDR1 is MNHEY and CDR2 is SMNVEV (reference sequence). CDR3 length: 16 amino acids. CDR3 coding DNA: TGTGCCAGCAGTTTATCGTGGCAGTCCAGCTACAATGAGCAGTTCTTC. It translates to CASSLSWQSSYNEQFF.

This clone turned up a few times. V is TRBV5-8 and J is TRBJ1-4; 10 bases line up with TRBD1. The V and J ends lost 2 bases and 3 bases, in that order; junction bases with no gene match: 13. The CDR3 extends over 19 amino acids. Germline CDR1 reads SGHTS; CDR2 reads YDEGEE. This chain's CDR3 is CASSLEHSGTGDANEKLFF. Written as DNA, the CDR3 is TGTGCCAGCAGCTTAGAGCACTCCGGGACAGGGGACGCTAATGAAAAACTGTTTTTT.

This chain joins TRBV28 and TRBJ1-5; weak D call: TRBD1 (6 bases). This CDR3 is built from 16 residues. Trimming left V 4 bases short and J 5 bases short, with 18 bases between. Germline CDR1 is MDHEN and CDR2 is SYDVKM. CDR3 amino acids: CASSSYRVLVDQPQHF. CDR3 DNA: TGTGCCAGCAGTTCGTACAGGGTCCTAGTAGATCAGCCCCAGCATTTT.

CDR3 sequence (DNA): TGTGCCAGCAGTGAAGGAGGGGGCTGGACTGAAGCTTTCTTT. Protein product: CASSEGGGWTEAFF. The gene calls are TRBV2 and TRBJ1-1, with 7 nucleotides matching TRBD1. V shed 1 base and J 5 bases; nucleotides not matched to a gene: 4. The CDR3 extends over 14 amino acids. Per germline, CDR1 SNHLY and CDR2 FYNNEI.

This clone was seen once. This chain connects TRBV5-1 to TRBJ2-7; TRBD2 aligns across 7 bases. J gave up 2 bases and V 4 bases, and 15 bases lay outside the gene matches. The CDR3 sequence is 17 residues long. The V gene's germline CDR1 is SGHRS and CDR2 YFSETQ. CDR3: CASSPIPLAEGPYEQYF. The CDR3 nucleotides read TGCGCCAGCAGCCCCATCCCCCTAGCGGAGGGCCCCTACGAGCAGTACTTC.

The chain combines TRBV14 with TRBJ2-7; TRBD1 might be the D (6 bases). Germline CDR1 and CDR2: SGHDN and FVKESK. V lost 4 bases, J lost 2 bases, and 12 bases lay in between. The CDR3 extends over 14 amino acids. Written as DNA, the CDR3 is TGTGCCAGCAGCCTTCGAGGGACAACCTACGAGCAGTACTTC. Its translation is CASSLRGTTYEQYF.

The V call is TRBV4-2, the J call TRBJ2-5; 10 bases fit TRBD2. CDR1 and CDR2 from the germline V gene are LGHNA and YNFKEQ. This CDR3 is built from 17 residues. After removal of 0 bases from V and 0 bases from J, the junction contained 4 bases not matched to a gene. Here the CDR3 reads CASSQEGSGRYQETQYF. CDR3 nucleotide sequence: TGTGCCAGCAGCCAAGAAGGTAGCGGGAGGTACCAAGAGACCCAGTACTTC.

The genes are TRBV6-1 and TRBJ2-2, with 9 bases identical to TRBD2. This CDR3 is 18 amino acids long. Losses at the gene ends were 0 bases for V and 0 bases for J; bases not matched to a gene: 5. The germline V gene has CDR1 MNHNS and CDR2 SASEGT. The CDR3 region is CASSEAAGGTPNTGELFF. In DNA, the CDR3 is TGTGCCAGCAGTGAAGCCGCGGGGGGGACACCGAACACCGGGGAGCTGTTTTTT.

This rearrangement joins TRBV6-5 to TRBJ1-6; TRBD1 agrees at 7 bases. Germline assignment: CDR1 MNHEY and CDR2 SVGAGI. J lost 10 bases, V lost 5 bases, and 5 bases had no gene match. The CDR3 spans 13 residues. CDR3 sequence reads: CASSTDRSSPLHF. CDR3 nucleotides: TGTGCCAGCAGTACGGACAGGAGCTCACCCCTCCACTTT.

This clone was observed a handful of times. J is TRBJ1-1 and V is TRBV7-6, with 8 positions matching TRBD1. V lost 1 base to trimming and J lost 5 bases; unmatched junction nucleotides: 6. Germline lookup yields CDR1 SGHVS and CDR2 FNYEAQ. The CDR3 loop spans 15 amino acids. The DNA of the CDR3 is TGTGCCAGCAGCTTAGAGGCACAGGGGGGAACTGAAGCTTTCTTT. Translating gives CASSLEAQGGTEAFF.

This chain uses TRBV19 with TRBJ2-3, with D tentatively TRBD1 (7 bases). CDR1 is LNHDA, CDR2 SQIVND, per germline (reference sequence). The CDR3 is 16 amino acids. Trimming removed 5 bases at V and 0 bases at J, with 15 bases between. The CDR3 region is CASSGYRGGSTDTQYF. The CDR3 coding sequence is TGTGCCAGTAGTGGCTACAGGGGAGGTAGCACAGATACGCAGTATTTT.

The rearrangement joins TRBV5-1 to TRBJ2-1, with D perhaps TRBD1 (5 bases). The germline gives CDR1 SGHRS, CDR2 YFSETQ. Trimming took 2 bases from V and 8 from J, leaving 17 bases between them. The CDR3 has 15 residues. CDR3 sequence: CASSLGPGKSDEQFF. DNA of the CDR3: TGCGCCAGCAGCTTAGGTCCAGGGAAGTCCGATGAGCAGTTCTTC.

The rearrangement links TRBV15 to TRBJ2-7, with 7 bases aligning to TRBD2. Germline CDR1 LNHNV, CDR2 YYDKDF (reference sequence). The CDR3 has 16 residues. Germline trimming cut 0 bases from V and 1 base from J; bases unmatched to any gene: 6. DNA for the CDR3: TGTGCCACCAGCAGAGATTTCATTAGCGGGTCCTACGAGCAGTACTTC. This codes for CATSRDFISGSYEQYF.

This rearrangement joins TRBV9 to TRBJ2-3; 15 bases agree with TRBD2. The V segment lost 0 bases and the J segment 6 bases; nucleotides outside the gene matches: 5. Germline lookup yields CDR1 SGDLS and CDR2 YYNGEE. The length of the CDR3 is 17 residues. Here the CDR3 DNA reads TGTGCCAGCAGCGTAGCAGGACTAGCGGGGGGGCCGGATACGCAGTATTTT. It yields the protein CASSVAGLAGGPDTQYF. The full variable domain, with the rest looked up from reference TRBV9 and TRBJ2-3, is DSGVTQTPKHLITATGQRVTLRCSPRSGDLSVYWYQQSLDQGLQFLIQYYNGEERAKGNILERFSAQQFPDLHSELNLSSLELGDSALYFCASSVAGLAGGPDTQYFGPGTRLTVL.

The gene calls are TRBV7-2 and TRBJ2-7; TRBD2 aligns across 7 bases. V shed 5 bases, J shed 4 bases, and the junction held 14 bases outside the gene matches. Germline V CDR1 and CDR2: SGHTA, FQGNSA. CDR3 length: 16 residues. In DNA, the CDR3 is TGTGCCAGCAGCCCATCTCTGGCGGGAGCCATATACGAGCAGTACTTC. Translation gives CASSPSLAGAIYEQYF.

The chain joins TRBV30 to TRBJ1-1, with D possibly TRBD1 on 5 matching bases. The CDR3 contains 14 residues. Germline V gene sequence: CDR1 GTSNPN, CDR2 SVGIG (reference sequence). V lost 1 base, J lost 3 bases, and 12 bases lay in between. The CDR3 DNA follows: TGTGCCTGGAGTGGGGGGGGGTGGGACACTGAAGCTTTCTTT. Residues: CAWSGGGWDTEAFF.

V and J are TRBV19 and TRBJ1-5, with 8 bases aligning to TRBD1. The CDR3 has 15 amino acids. Germline CDR1 and CDR2: LNHDA and SQIVND (reference sequence). Trimming cost V 6 bases and J 5 bases; bases outside gene matches: 9. The CDR3 protein is CASSRWGTGYQPQHF. CDR3 sequence (DNA): TGTGCCAGTAGCCGCTGGGGGACAGGTTATCAGCCCCAGCATTTT.

A single count supports this clone. This rearrangement joins TRBV29-1 to TRBJ1-1, with 12 nucleotides matching TRBD1. This CDR3 is 16 amino acids long. The V segment lost 6 bases and the J segment 6 bases; nucleotides outside the gene matches: 14. Germline assignment: CDR1 SQVTM and CDR2 ANQGSEA. For the CDR3, the DNA is TGCAGCGTGGGGAGACACCCGGGACAGGGGGCCGCTGAAGCTTTCTTT. It encodes CSVGRHPGQGAAEAFF. Full variable domain (outside the CDR3, taken from reference TRBV29-1 and TRBJ1-1): SAVISQKPSRDICQRGTSLTIQCQVDSQVTMMFWYRQQPGQSLTLIATANQGSEATYESGFVIDKFPISRPNLTFSTLTVSNMSPEDSSIYLCSVGRHPGQGAAEAFFGQGTRLTVV.

This chain uses TRBV27 with TRBJ2-5; D perhaps matches TRBD1 (6 bases). Looked up from germline, CDR1 is MNHEY and CDR2 is SMNVEV (reference sequence). V lost 3 bases, J lost 4 bases, and 15 bases lay in between. This CDR3 contains 15 residues. The CDR3 sequence is CASSFIDRLGETQYF. As DNA, the CDR3 is TGTGCCAGCAGTTTTATTGACAGGCTCGGAGAGACCCAGTACTTC.

The rearrangement joins TRBV5-6 to TRBJ1-1; D call uncertain. V was cut by 0 bases and J by 4 bases, with 13 bases left in between. The V gene's germline CDR1 is SGHDT and CDR2 YYEEEE. The CDR3 covers 15 residues. The CDR3 DNA sequence: TGTGCCAGCAGCTTGGATTTCGGGAGTAGCACTGAAGCTTTCTTT. Its translation is CASSLDFGSSTEAFF.

This clone was counted between two and nine times. The V gene is TRBV19, the J gene TRBJ2-1, with TRBD2 matching 7 bases. This CDR3 spans 14 amino acids. V shed 5 bases and J 6 bases; nucleotides not matched to a gene: 7. In germline, CDR1 is LNHDA, CDR2 SQIVND (reference sequence). CDR3 loop: CASSPTSGGNEQFF. The DNA for the CDR3 is TGTGCCAGTAGTCCCACCTCGGGAGGCAATGAGCAGTTCTTC. Using reference TRBV19 and TRBJ2-1 for the parts outside the CDR3, the full variable domain is DGGITQSPKYLFRKEGQNVTLSCEQNLNHDAMYWYRQDPGQGLRLIYYSQIVNDFQKGDIAEGYSVSREKKESFPLTVTSAQKNPTAFYLCASSPTSGGNEQFFGPGTRLTVL.

The count of this clone is one. The rearrangement links TRBV5-4 to TRBJ1-1, with TRBD1 matching over 8 bases. Germline loops: CDR1 SGHNT, CDR2 YYREEE (reference sequence). CDR3 length: 14 residues. With 4 bases clipped from V and 7 bases from J, the junction kept 9 bases outside the gene matches. The CDR3 sequence is CASSNPDRDREAFF. In nucleotides, the CDR3 is TGTGCCAGCAGCAATCCGGACAGGGACCGTGAAGCTTTCTTT.

The chain carries TRBV6-5 and TRBJ1-1; maybe TRBD1 (5 bases). This CDR3 region has 13 residues. CDR1 and CDR2 (germline): MNHEY, SVGAGI. The V end lost 6 bases, the J end lost 3 bases, and 11 bases lay between the germline ends. The CDR3 region has the DNA TGTGCCAGCAGACAGGATTTGGACACTGAAGCTTTCTTT. The encoded protein is CASRQDLDTEAFF.

This clone was observed a few times. The J gene is TRBJ1-2, the V gene TRBV27; maybe TRBD1 (5 bases). V was shortened by 2 bases and J by 6 bases, with 10 bases between the two germline ends. The CDR3 spans 13 residues. Per the germline V gene, CDR1 is MNHEY and CDR2 is SMNVEV (reference sequence). The CDR3 bases are TGTGCCAGCAGTTTAGGGGGGATAGATGGCTACACCTTC. Its protein product is CASSLGGIDGYTF.